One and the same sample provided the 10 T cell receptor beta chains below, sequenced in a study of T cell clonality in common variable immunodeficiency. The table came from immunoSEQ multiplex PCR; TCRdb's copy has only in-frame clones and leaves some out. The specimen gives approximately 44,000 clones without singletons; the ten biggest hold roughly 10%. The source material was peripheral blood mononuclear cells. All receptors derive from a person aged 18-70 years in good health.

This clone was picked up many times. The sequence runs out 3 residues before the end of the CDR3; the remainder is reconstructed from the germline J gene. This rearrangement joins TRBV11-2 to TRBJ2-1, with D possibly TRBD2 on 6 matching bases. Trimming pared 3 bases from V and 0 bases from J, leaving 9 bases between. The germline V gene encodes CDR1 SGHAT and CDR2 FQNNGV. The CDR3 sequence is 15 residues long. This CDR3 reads CASSLWGDSYNEQFF. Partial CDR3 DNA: TGTGCCAGCAGCTTGTGGGGGGACTCCTACAATGAG.

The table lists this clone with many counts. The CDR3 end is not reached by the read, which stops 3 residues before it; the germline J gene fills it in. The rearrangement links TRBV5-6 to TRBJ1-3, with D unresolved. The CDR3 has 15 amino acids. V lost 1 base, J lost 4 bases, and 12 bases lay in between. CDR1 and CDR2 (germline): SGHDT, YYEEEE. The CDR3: CASSLTPAPGNTIYF. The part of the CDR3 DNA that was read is TGTGCCAGCAGCTTGACACCTGCCCCGGGAAACACC. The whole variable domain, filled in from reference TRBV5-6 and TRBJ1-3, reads DAGVTQSPTHLIKTRGQQVTLRCSPKSGHDTVSWYQQALGQGPQFIFQYYEEEERQRGNFPDRFSGHQFPNYSSELNVNALLLGDSALYLCASSLTPAPGNTIYFGEGSWLTVV.

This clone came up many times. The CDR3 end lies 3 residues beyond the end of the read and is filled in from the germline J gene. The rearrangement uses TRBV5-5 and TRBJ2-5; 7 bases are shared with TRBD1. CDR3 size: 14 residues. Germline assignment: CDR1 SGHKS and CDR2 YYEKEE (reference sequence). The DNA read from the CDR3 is TGTGCCAGCAGCCGAGGACAGGTCCAAGGCACC. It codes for CASSRGQVQGT. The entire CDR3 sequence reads CASSRGQVQGTQYF.

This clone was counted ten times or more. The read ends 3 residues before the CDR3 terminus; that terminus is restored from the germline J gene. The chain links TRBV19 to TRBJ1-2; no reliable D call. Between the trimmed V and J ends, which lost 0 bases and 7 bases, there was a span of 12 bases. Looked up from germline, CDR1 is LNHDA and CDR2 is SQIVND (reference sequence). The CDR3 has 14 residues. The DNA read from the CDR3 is TGTGCCAGTAGTATAGACAGTTCAAAGATTGGC. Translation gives CASSIDSSKIG. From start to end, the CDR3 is CASSIDSSKIGYTF.

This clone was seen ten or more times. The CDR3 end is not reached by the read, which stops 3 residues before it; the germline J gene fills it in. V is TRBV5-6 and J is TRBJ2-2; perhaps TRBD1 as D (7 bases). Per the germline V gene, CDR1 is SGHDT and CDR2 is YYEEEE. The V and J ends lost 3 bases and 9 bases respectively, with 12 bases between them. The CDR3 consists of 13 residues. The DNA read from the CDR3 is TGTGCCAGCAGCTACAGGGGACTGCGGGAG. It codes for CASSYRGLRE. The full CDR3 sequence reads CASSYRGLRELFF.

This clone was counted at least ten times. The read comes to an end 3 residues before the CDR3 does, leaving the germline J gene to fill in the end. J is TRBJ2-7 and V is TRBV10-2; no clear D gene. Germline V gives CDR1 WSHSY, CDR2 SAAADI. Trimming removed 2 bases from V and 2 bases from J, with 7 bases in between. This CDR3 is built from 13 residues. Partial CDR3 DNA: TGCGCCAGCAGTGAGGACACCCCCTACGAG. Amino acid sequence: CASSEDTPYE. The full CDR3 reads CASSEDTPYEQYF.

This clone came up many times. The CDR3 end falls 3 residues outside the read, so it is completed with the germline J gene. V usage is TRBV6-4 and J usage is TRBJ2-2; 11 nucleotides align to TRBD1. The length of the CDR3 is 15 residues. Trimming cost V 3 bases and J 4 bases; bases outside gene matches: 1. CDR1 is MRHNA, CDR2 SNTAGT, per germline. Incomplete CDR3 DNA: TGTGCCAGCAGTGAGGGACAGGGGGGCACCGGGGAG. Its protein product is CASSEGQGGTGE. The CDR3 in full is CASSEGQGGTGELFF.

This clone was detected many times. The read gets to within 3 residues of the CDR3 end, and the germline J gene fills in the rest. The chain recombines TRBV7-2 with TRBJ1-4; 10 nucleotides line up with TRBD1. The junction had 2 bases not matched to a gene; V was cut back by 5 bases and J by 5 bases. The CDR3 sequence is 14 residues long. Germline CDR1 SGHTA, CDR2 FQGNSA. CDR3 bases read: TGTGCCAGCAGCCCGGACAGGGGGAATGAAAAA. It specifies CASSPDRGNEK. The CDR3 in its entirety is CASSPDRGNEKLFF. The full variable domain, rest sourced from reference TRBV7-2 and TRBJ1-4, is GAGVSQSPSNKVTEKGKDVELRCDPISGHTALYWYRQSLGQGLEFLIYFQGNSAPDKSGLPSDRFSAERTGGSVSTLTIQRTQQEDSAVYLCASSPDRGNEKLFFGSGTQLSVL.

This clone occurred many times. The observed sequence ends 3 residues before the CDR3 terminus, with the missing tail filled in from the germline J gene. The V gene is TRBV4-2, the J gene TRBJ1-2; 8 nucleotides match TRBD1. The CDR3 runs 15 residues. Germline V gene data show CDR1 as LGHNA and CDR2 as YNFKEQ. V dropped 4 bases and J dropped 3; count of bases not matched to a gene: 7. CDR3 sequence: CASSRQGQEDYGYTF. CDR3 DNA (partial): TGTGCCAGCAGCCGGCAGGGACAGGAGGACTATGGC.

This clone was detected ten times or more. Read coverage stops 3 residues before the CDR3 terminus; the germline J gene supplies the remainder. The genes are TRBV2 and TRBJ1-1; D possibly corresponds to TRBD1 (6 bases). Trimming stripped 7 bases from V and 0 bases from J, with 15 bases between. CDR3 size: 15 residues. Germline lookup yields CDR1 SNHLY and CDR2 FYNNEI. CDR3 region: CASTAGGQMNTEAFF. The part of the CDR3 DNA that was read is TGTGCCAGCACCGCTGGAGGACAGATGAACACTGAA.